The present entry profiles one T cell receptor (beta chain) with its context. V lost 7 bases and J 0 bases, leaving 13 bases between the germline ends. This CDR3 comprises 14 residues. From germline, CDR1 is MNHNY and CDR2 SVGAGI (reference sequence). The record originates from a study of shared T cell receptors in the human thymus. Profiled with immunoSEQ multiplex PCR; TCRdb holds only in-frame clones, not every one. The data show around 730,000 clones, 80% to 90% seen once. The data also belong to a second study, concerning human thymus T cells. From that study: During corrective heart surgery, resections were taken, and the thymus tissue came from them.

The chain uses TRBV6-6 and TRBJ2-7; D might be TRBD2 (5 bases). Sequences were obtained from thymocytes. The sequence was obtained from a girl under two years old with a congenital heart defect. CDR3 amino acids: CASTLAQDSYEQYF. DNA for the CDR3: TGTGCCAGCACCCTAGCTCAGGACTCCTACGAGCAGTACTTC.